The following is a TCR beta chain sequence with its context. Its target is not known. The entry originates in a study of identifying expanded T cells in peripheral blood. During the collection period, no donor immune events like infections were recorded. General observations from the study: Across healthy donors, higher total template counts meant significantly greater approximately two-week count variance. About 1.2 clones differed between technical replicates, versus about 17 and 20 over time.

TCRdb's copy holds only in-frame clones and misses some; the assay was immunoSEQ multiplex PCR. The sample holds 95,000 to 150,000 clones, approximately 80% seen once. V was pared by 1 base and J by 3 bases, with 3 bases of the junction left unmatched. This CDR3 spans 16 amino acids. Germline CDR1 MGHRA, CDR2 YSYEKL. This sequence originates from a person aged 18-69 years in good health. Sequenced input: blood. J is TRBJ2-7 and V is TRBV4-1, with TRBD2 matching over 13 bases. CDR3 nucleotides: TGCGCCAGCAGCCAAGCAGGGACTAGCGGGAACTACGAGCAGTACTTC. Protein product: CASSQAGTSGNYEQYF.